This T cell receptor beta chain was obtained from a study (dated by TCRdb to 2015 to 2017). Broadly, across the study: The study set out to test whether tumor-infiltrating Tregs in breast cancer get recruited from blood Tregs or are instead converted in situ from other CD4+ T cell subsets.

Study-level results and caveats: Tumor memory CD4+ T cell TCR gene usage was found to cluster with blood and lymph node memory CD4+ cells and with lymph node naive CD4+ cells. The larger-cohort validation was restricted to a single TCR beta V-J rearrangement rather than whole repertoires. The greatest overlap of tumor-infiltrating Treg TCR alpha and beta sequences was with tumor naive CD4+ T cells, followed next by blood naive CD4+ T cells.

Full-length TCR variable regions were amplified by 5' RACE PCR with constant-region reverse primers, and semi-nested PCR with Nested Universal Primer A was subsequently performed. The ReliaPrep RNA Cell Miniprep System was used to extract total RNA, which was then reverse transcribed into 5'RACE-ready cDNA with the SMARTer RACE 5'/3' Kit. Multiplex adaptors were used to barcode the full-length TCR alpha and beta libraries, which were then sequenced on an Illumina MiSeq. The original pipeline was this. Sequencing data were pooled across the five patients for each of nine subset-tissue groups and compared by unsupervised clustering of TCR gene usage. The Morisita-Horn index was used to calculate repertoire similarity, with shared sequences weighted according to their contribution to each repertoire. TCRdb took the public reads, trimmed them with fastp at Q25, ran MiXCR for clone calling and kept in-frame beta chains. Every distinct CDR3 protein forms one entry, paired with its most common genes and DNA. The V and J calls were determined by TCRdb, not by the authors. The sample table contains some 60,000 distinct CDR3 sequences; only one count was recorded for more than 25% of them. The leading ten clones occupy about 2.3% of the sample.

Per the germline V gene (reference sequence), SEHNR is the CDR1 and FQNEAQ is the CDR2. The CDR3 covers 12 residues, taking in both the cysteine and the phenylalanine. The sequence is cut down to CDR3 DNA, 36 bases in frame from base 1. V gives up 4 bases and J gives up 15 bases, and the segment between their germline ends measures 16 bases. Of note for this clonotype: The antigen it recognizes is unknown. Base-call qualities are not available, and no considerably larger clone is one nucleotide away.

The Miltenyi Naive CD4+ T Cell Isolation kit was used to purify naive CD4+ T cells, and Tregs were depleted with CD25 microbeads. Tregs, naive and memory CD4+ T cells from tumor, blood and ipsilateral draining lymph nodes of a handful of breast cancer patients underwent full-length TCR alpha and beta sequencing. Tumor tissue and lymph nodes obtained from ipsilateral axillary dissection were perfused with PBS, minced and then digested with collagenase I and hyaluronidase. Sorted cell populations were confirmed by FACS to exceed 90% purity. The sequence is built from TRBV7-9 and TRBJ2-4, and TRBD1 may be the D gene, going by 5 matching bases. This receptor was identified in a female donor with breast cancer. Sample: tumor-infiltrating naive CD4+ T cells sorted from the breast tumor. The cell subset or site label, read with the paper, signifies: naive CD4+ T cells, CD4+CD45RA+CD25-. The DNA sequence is TGTGCCAGCAGCTCAGACGCAGGGATGAGGTACTTC. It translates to CASSSDAGMRYF. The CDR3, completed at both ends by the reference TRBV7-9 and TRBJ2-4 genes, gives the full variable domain DTGVSQNPRHKITKRGQNVTFRCDPISEHNRLYWYRQTLGQGPEFLTYFQNEAQLEKSRLLSDRFSAERPKGSFSTLEIQRTEQGDSAMYLCASSSDAGMRYFGAGTRLSVL.